The 17 T cell receptor beta chains below were found in one sample sequenced in a study of T cells in Graves' hyperthyroidism and ophthalmopathy. TCR beta CDR3 region amplification was performed from RNA transcripts. Carried out on the TCR CDR3, a first-round RT-PCR used the HTBI primer set. TCRdb fed the multiplex PCR reads into MiXCR, producing one record per CDR3 protein. Among 450,000 to 600,000 distinct CDR3 sequences, less than 20% were seen once, and the ten largest hold approximately 50%. Sample: blood. The receptors shown here come from a man in his forties with Graves' ophthalmopathy.

This clonotype was counted only a few times. The chain combines TRBV6-1 with TRBJ2-1; the match to TRBD2 covers 7 bases. V shed 8 bases, J shed 3 bases, and the junction held 10 bases outside the gene matches. CDR3 length equals 15 residues. CDR1 and CDR2 (germline): MNHNS, SASEGT. CDR3 bases: TGTGCCAGCTCTCGTCCTAGCGGCCTCTACAATGAGCAGTTCTTC. It yields the protein CASSRPSGLYNEQFF.

Only a few counts were recorded for this clonotype. V usage is TRBV6-5 and J usage is TRBJ2-1; D is possibly TRBD2 (6 bases). V dropped 2 bases and J dropped 7 bases, with 12 bases sitting between them. Germline CDR1 and CDR2: MNHEY and SVGAGI. CDR3 length: 14 residues. In nucleotides, the CDR3 is TGTGCCAGCAGTTACGGGGGAGGTATAAATGAGCAGTTCTTC. Translating it yields CASSYGGGINEQFF.

Note on this clonotype: A read error may be the cause here, since a much bigger clone is one base away. The V call is TRBV12-3 or TRBV12-4, the J call TRBJ2-1; tentatively, D is TRBD2 (5 bases). The J call is doubtful: the DNA matches TRBJ2-7 better. The CDR3 loop spans 14 amino acids. The CDR3 is CASRPLAPYNEQYF. The CDR3 DNA reads TGTGCCAGCAGACCTCTAGCTCCCTACAATGAGCAGTACTTC.

This clonotype was counted many times. The rearrangement links TRBV5-1 to TRBJ1-1, with 11 bases matching TRBD1. Trimming at V came to 3 bases and at J to 4 bases, leaving 11 bases not matched to a gene. CDR1 and CDR2 (germline): SGHRS, YFSETQ. The CDR3 is made up of 17 amino acids. CDR3 sequence (DNA): TGCGCCAGCAGCTCCCCCGGGACAGGGGGTGGTGGCACTGAAGCTTTCTTT. Its protein is CASSSPGTGGGGTEAFF.

CDR3 DNA sequence: TGCAGCGTTGGAATGTTGGTTTGGGGGCCGAACACTGAAGCTTTCTTT. Residues: CSVGMLVWGPNTEAFF. The J gene is TRBJ1-1, the V gene TRBV29-1, with D perhaps TRBD1 (6 bases). Trimming took 4 bases from V and 1 from J, leaving 19 bases between them. Germline CDR1 reads SQVTM; CDR2 reads ANQGSEA. The CDR3 spans 16 residues.

This clonotype appeared a single time. The chain has TRBV7-9 and TRBJ1-4; weak D call: TRBD1 (5 bases). Germline-derived CDR1 and CDR2 are SEHNR and FQNEAQ (reference sequence). V was shortened by 3 bases and J by 7 bases, with 9 bases between the two germline ends. The CDR3 covers 13 residues. CDR3 DNA sequence: TGTGCCAGCAGCTTGGGAACAGGTGAAAAACTGTTTTTT. Protein: CASSLGTGEKLFF.

The chain joins TRBV30 to TRBJ2-1; TRBD2 matches 9 bases. This CDR3 is 15 amino acids long. In germline, CDR1 is GTSNPN, CDR2 SVGIG (reference sequence). V was clipped by 0 bases and J by 8 bases; unmatched bases: 8. The CDR3 loop is CAWSVGSGSMDEQFF. The CDR3 DNA reads TGTGCCTGGAGTGTAGGTAGCGGGAGTATGGATGAGCAGTTCTTC.

The V and J genes are TRBV11-2 and TRBJ2-1; 8 bases are a match to TRBD2. This CDR3 is 14 amino acids long. CDR1 is SGHAT and CDR2 is FQNNGV in the germline V gene. Trimming cost V 4 bases and J 15 bases; bases outside gene matches: 14. The CDR3 region has the DNA TGTGCCAGCAGCTACTTTAGCGGGACCCCCAGATCGTTCTTC. Translating gives CASSYFSGTPRSFF.

On this clonotype itself: Since a much larger clone is just one base distant, this may be a read error. V usage is TRBV30 and J usage is TRBJ1-2; no clear D. In germline, CDR1 is GTSNPN, CDR2 SVGIG (reference sequence). CDR3 length: 11 amino acids. The CDR3 region is CAAGRIYGYAF. The CDR3 coding sequence is TGTGCCGCGGGGAGAATCTATGGCTACGCCTTC.

This clonotype was counted many times. This chain connects TRBV11-2 to TRBJ2-7, with 7 bases aligning to TRBD2. J gave up 0 bases and V 1 base, and 3 bases lay outside the gene matches. The CDR3 extends over 15 amino acids. Germline V gene lookup returns CDR1 SGHAT and CDR2 FQNNGV. In DNA form, the CDR3 reads TGTGCCAGCAGCTTAGCAGCGGGACCCTCCTACGAGCAGTACTTC. Its protein product is CASSLAAGPSYEQYF.

At least ten counts were recorded for this clonotype. This chain connects TRBV2 to TRBJ2-7; D gene uncertain. This CDR3 contains 15 residues. Germline V lookup: CDR1 SNHLY, CDR2 FYNNEI. Deletions cut 7 bases from V and 2 bases from J, with 18 bases between. CDR3 sequence: CASTGKSDPTYEQYF. CDR3 bases: TGTGCCAGCACCGGCAAATCAGACCCCACCTACGAGCAGTACTTC.

A few counts support this clonotype. A much larger clone is a single base away; this may be a read error. The chain is built from TRBV7-9 and TRBJ1-1, with TRBD1 matching over 7 bases. Germline trimming cut 3 bases from V and 6 bases from J; bases unmatched to any gene: 4. CDR1 and CDR2 (germline): SEHNR, FQNEAQ (reference sequence). The CDR3 has 13 amino acids. CDR3 in amino acids: CASSFTGVAEAFF. DNA for the CDR3: TGTGCCAGCAGCTTCACAGGGGTGGCTGAAGCTTTCTTT.

The chain links TRBV9 to TRBJ2-1, with no clear D. CDR1 and CDR2 from the germline V gene are SGDLS and YYNGEE. V dropped 0 bases and J dropped 8 bases, with 3 bases sitting between them. This CDR3 has 11 residues. The CDR3 loop is CASSVGDEQFF. The CDR3 DNA reads as TGTGCCAGCAGCGTAGGAGATGAGCAGTTCTTC. The whole variable domain, remainder taken from reference TRBV9 and TRBJ2-1, is DSGVTQTPKHLITATGQRVTLRCSPRSGDLSVYWYQQSLDQGLQFLIQYYNGEERAKGNILERFSAQQFPDLHSELNLSSLELGDSALYFCASSVGDEQFFGPGTRLTVL.

This clonotype was found once. A much larger clonotype is one base distant, so this may be a read error. J is TRBJ2-1 and V is TRBV30, with D uncertain. With 2 bases removed from V and 10 bases from J, the gap between germline ends came to 12 bases. The CDR3 totals 12 residues. Germline V gene lookup returns CDR1 GTSNPN and CDR2 SVGIG (reference sequence). Here the CDR3 reads CAWSWASREQFF. The CDR3 region has the DNA TGTGCCTGGAGTTGGGCCTCCCGGGAGCAGTTCTTC.

This clonotype was seen at least ten times. The chain has TRBV12-3 or TRBV12-4 and TRBJ2-1, with D hard to call. V lost 3 bases, J lost 0 bases, and 0 bases lay in between. The CDR3 is made up of 12 amino acids. CDR3 amino acids: CASSFSYNEQFF. The DNA for the CDR3 is TGTGCCAGCAGTTTCTCCTACAATGAGCAGTTCTTC.

The chain is built from TRBV7-2 and TRBJ2-1, with D possibly being TRBD2 (5 bases). With 2 bases removed from V and 5 bases from J, the gap between germline ends came to 13 bases. The CDR3 is made up of 15 amino acids. From germline, CDR1 is SGHTA and CDR2 FQGNSA. CDR3 sequence (DNA): TGTGCCAGCAGCTTATCGAGGGTGTGGGACAATGAGCAGTTCTTC. It specifies CASSLSRVWDNEQFF.

CDR3 region: CASSPNIYNEQFF. In DNA form, the CDR3 reads TGTGCCAGCAGCCCCAATATCTACAATGAGCAGTTCTTC. The J gene is TRBJ2-1, the V gene TRBV9; the D is unclear. The CDR3 has 13 residues. Germline-derived CDR1 and CDR2 are SGDLS and YYNGEE. The V gene lost 4 bases and the J gene lost 3 bases, with 8 bases spanning the gap.